These 20 T cell receptor beta chains were sequenced from one sample in a study of blood T cell repertoires in COVID-19. The data were produced by immunoSEQ multiplex PCR, yet TCRdb's version contains in-frame clones alone and is incomplete. This sample carries approximately 150,000 clones, around 87% of them seen once, and the ten largest clones take roughly 6.6%. The sample taken for sequencing was peripheral blood. These receptors were collected from a man older than 75 with acute or convalescent COVID-19.

J is TRBJ2-6 and V is TRBV19; D unresolved. The germline gives CDR1 LNHDA, CDR2 SQIVND (reference sequence). V was clipped by 2 bases and J by 0 bases, with 8 bases between them. The length of the CDR3 is 16 residues. This CDR3 reads CASSIRSLSGANVLTF. The CDR3 nucleotides read TGTGCCAGTAGTATACGGAGCCTCTCTGGGGCCAACGTCCTGACTTTC.

The chain employs TRBV29-1 and TRBJ2-5; perhaps TRBD2 as D (7 bases). V lost 2 bases to trimming and J lost 5 bases, with 12 bases between them. This CDR3 is 13 amino acids long. Germline V gene lookup returns CDR1 SQVTM and CDR2 ANQGSEA. The CDR3 DNA is TGCAGCGTTGAAAGGGGGGGCCGCGAGACCCAGTACTTC. Amino acid sequence: CSVERGGRETQYF.

The rearrangement links TRBV30 to TRBJ2-2, with a weak D call TRBD2 (6 bases). The CDR3 covers 14 residues. Trimming took off 4 bases at V and 5 bases at J, with 14 bases between the two ends. CDR1 is GTSNPN and CDR2 is SVGIG in the germline V gene (reference sequence). CDR3 DNA: TGTGCCTGGAATCGGGAGAAGGGTACCGGGGAGCTGTTTTTT. This translates into CAWNREKGTGELFF.

V gene TRBV28 combines with J gene TRBJ2-7; unclear D gene. The CDR3 consists of 13 residues. Trimming stripped 6 bases from V and 3 bases from J, with 12 bases between. Germline CDR1 and CDR2: MDHEN and SYDVKM. The CDR3 coding sequence is TGTGCCAGCAGGCTAGGAACTAACTACGAGCAGTACTTC. Amino acid sequence: CASRLGTNYEQYF. Drawing the rest from reference TRBV28 and TRBJ2-7, the complete variable domain is DVKVTQSSRYLVKRTGEKVFLECVQDMDHENMFWYRQDPGLGLRLIYFSYDVKMKEKGDIPEGYSVSREKKERFSLILESASTNQTSMYLCASRLGTNYEQYFGPGTRLTVT.

J is TRBJ1-5 and V is TRBV6-5; a weak D match, TRBD1 (6 bases). Germline values: CDR1 MNHEY, CDR2 SVGAGI. The CDR3 is 15 residues long. The ends were cut back, 0 bases at V and 5 bases at J, with 11 bases in the middle. The CDR3 region is CASSYSSRGHQPQHF. The CDR3 coding sequence is TGTGCCAGCAGTTACTCCAGCAGGGGTCATCAGCCCCAGCATTTT.

This sequence joins TRBV25-1 and TRBJ2-4; possible D gene TRBD2, 5 bases. V lost 6 bases to trimming and J lost 7 bases, with 10 bases between them. Germline V CDR1 and CDR2: MGHDK, SYGVNS. This CDR3 is built from 12 residues. The CDR3 is CASSPPGNIQYF. The DNA of the CDR3 is TGTGCCAGCAGCCCACCGGGGAACATTCAGTACTTC.

The chain's CDR3 is CASSIGASSGVSYNEQFF. The CDR3, as DNA: TGTGCCAGTAGTATAGGAGCCTCTAGCGGGGTATCCTACAATGAGCAGTTCTTC. The V gene is TRBV19, the J gene TRBJ2-1; 9 bases align to TRBD2. The germline gives CDR1 LNHDA, CDR2 SQIVND (reference sequence). The CDR3 totals 18 residues. Germline trimming cut 1 base from V and 1 base from J; bases unmatched to any gene: 8. The whole variable domain, filled in from reference TRBV19 and TRBJ2-1, reads DGGITQSPKYLFRKEGQNVTLSCEQNLNHDAMYWYRQDPGQGLRLIYYSQIVNDFQKGDIAEGYSVSREKKESFPLTVTSAQKNPTAFYLCASSIGASSGVSYNEQFFGPGTRLTVL.

V is TRBV5-1 and J is TRBJ2-1; D might be TRBD2 (6 bases). Germline assignment: CDR1 SGHRS and CDR2 YFSETQ. V was trimmed by 4 bases and J by 9 bases, leaving 20 bases between them. This CDR3 has 15 residues. This CDR3 reads CASSPTGSPVVEQFF. Written as DNA, the CDR3 is TGCGCCAGCAGCCCAACCGGGAGTCCGGTCGTTGAGCAGTTCTTC.

The gene calls are TRBV29-1 and TRBJ2-7, with TRBD2 as a possible D gene (5 bases). In germline, CDR1 is SQVTM, CDR2 ANQGSEA. The length of the CDR3 is 13 residues. Trimming removed 7 bases at V and 0 bases at J, with 13 bases between. In DNA, the CDR3 is TGCAGCGGTTCTAGCCAGAGCTCCTACGAGCAGTACTTC. It is translated as CSGSSQSSYEQYF.

The chain joins TRBV5-1 to TRBJ2-7; TRBD1 matches at 12 bases. After removal of 3 bases from V and 2 bases from J, the junction contained 3 bases not matched to a gene. From germline, CDR1 is SGHRS and CDR2 YFSETQ. The CDR3 runs 15 residues. The DNA of the CDR3 is TGCGCCAGCAGCTCCGGGACAGGGGGCACCTACGAGCAGTACTTC. It yields the protein CASSSGTGGTYEQYF. Variable domain in full (rest from reference TRBV5-1 and TRBJ2-7): KAGVTQTPRYLIKTRGQQVTLSCSPISGHRSVSWYQQTPGQGLQFLFEYFSETQRNKGNFPGRFSGRQFSNSRSEMNVSTLELGDSALYLCASSSGTGGTYEQYFGPGTRLTVT.

The count of this clone is one. V usage is TRBV24-1 and J usage is TRBJ1-5; D gene uncertain. CDR3 length: 14 amino acids. With 5 bases removed from V and 3 bases from J, the gap between germline ends came to 10 bases. Germline V gene sequence: CDR1 KGHDR, CDR2 SFDVKD. The CDR3 coding sequence is TGTGCCACCAGTGTTAGCCTTCTCAATCAGCCCCAGCATTTT. This sequence encodes CATSVSLLNQPQHF.

This clone was seen more than once but under ten times. The chain joins TRBV14 to TRBJ2-5; unclear D gene. The length of the CDR3 is 12 residues. The germline V gene has CDR1 SGHDN and CDR2 FVKESK. Trimming stripped 1 base from V and 5 bases from J, with 5 bases between. The CDR3 is CASSQVRETQYF. The CDR3 DNA sequence: TGTGCCAGCAGCCAAGTCAGGGAGACCCAGTACTTC.

Only one count was recorded for this clone. The rearrangement joins TRBV24-1 to TRBJ2-5, with a tentative D call TRBD2 (5 bases). The germline V and J ends were trimmed by 4 bases and 5 bases, with 16 bases remaining between them. The V gene's germline CDR1 is KGHDR and CDR2 SFDVKD. The length of the CDR3 is 15 residues. The CDR3 DNA reads TGTGCCACCAGTGACCACAGTCTTCGGAGGGAGACCCAGTACTTC. Translated, it gives CATSDHSLRRETQYF.

This clone occurred once. The gene calls are TRBV19 and TRBJ1-5, with D unclear. Germline V CDR1 and CDR2: LNHDA, SQIVND (reference sequence). Trimming removed 3 bases at V and 0 bases at J, with 9 bases between. The length of the CDR3 is 15 residues. DNA for the CDR3: TGTGCCAGTAGTATCACAGCTTATAGCAATCAGCCCCAGCATTTT. It is translated as CASSITAYSNQPQHF. The whole variable domain, remainder taken from reference TRBV19 and TRBJ1-5, is DGGITQSPKYLFRKEGQNVTLSCEQNLNHDAMYWYRQDPGQGLRLIYYSQIVNDFQKGDIAEGYSVSREKKESFPLTVTSAQKNPTAFYLCASSITAYSNQPQHFGDGTRLSIL.

This chain connects TRBV7-9 to TRBJ1-4; 7 nucleotides match TRBD1. With V trimmed by 1 base and J by 3 bases, 2 bases remained unmatched. The CDR3 totals 15 residues. Germline values: CDR1 SEHNR, CDR2 FQNEAQ (reference sequence). The CDR3 reads CASSLGGTANEKLFF. The CDR3 bases are TGTGCCAGCAGCTTAGGCGGGACAGCTAATGAAAAACTGTTTTTT.

The chain employs TRBV12-3 or TRBV12-4 and TRBJ1-1; D is possibly TRBD1 (6 bases). The CDR3 contains 13 residues. Trimming took 2 bases from V and 8 from J, leaving 12 bases between them. CDR3 loop: CASSLYRTEEAFF. In DNA, the CDR3 is TGTGCCAGCAGTTTATACAGGACAGAAGAAGCTTTCTTT.

This chain uses TRBV30 with TRBJ2-3; D not certain. The CDR3 runs 14 residues. Trimming cost V 2 bases and J 0 bases, with 9 bases left between them. Per the germline V gene, CDR1 is GTSNPN and CDR2 is SVGIG (reference sequence). Here the CDR3 DNA reads TGTGCCTGGAGTATCTCGTCTAGCACAGATACGCAGTATTTT. Translating gives CAWSISSSTDTQYF.

In this sample, this clone turned up once. The J gene is TRBJ1-3, the V gene TRBV6-6; 8 bases align to TRBD1. Per the germline V gene, CDR1 is MNHNY and CDR2 is SVGAGI (reference sequence). J gave up 3 bases and V 7 bases, and 11 bases lay outside the gene matches. The CDR3 is 16 residues long. Here the CDR3 DNA reads TGTGCCAGCAAGCCAGAGTCGGGACAGGTTGGAAACACCATATATTTT. Translating it yields CASKPESGQVGNTIYF.

The rearrangement uses TRBV2 and TRBJ2-1; 7 bases align to TRBD2. The V segment lost 5 bases and the J segment 4 bases; nucleotides outside the gene matches: 8. Germline V gene lookup returns CDR1 SNHLY and CDR2 FYNNEI. The CDR3 has 15 residues. The DNA for the CDR3 is TGTGCCAGCAGTATTCTAGCGGCTAGTTACAATGAGCAGTTCTTC. This encodes CASSILAASYNEQFF.

The J gene is TRBJ1-5, the V gene TRBV10-3; D unresolved. V was trimmed by 6 bases and J by 5 bases, leaving 11 bases between them. Germline lookup yields CDR1 ENHRY and CDR2 SYGVKD. This CDR3 has 13 amino acids. The CDR3 here is CAISPDTHQPQHF. In DNA, the CDR3 is TGTGCCATCAGCCCAGACACTCATCAGCCCCAGCATTTT.